This entry is about one T cell receptor beta chain. As yet, its antigen is unknown. The data were obtained in a study of cytomegalovirus exposure and HLA in healthy donors. PCR employed 60 Vbeta and 13 Jbeta primers. Assay: immunoSEQ multiplex PCR; the TCRdb copy retains only in-frame clones and omits some. This sample yields some 180,000 clones, of which around 82% are seen a single time; about 2.5% belongs to the top ten. General study findings and limits: TCR sequences were mostly rare, though some public TCRs occurred in many donors. Later on, a genetic analysis was performed. It linked a missense variant in DCLRE1C with V- and J-gene trimming of TCR beta.

The length of the CDR3 is 13 residues. Trimming stripped 5 bases from V and 4 bases from J, with 11 bases between. The germline gives CDR1 MNHEY, CDR2 SVGAGI. The clonotype comes from a woman under 40 in good health and CMV-seropositive. The rearrangement links TRBV6-5 to TRBJ1-2, with D hard to call. Sequenced sample: PBMCs. CDR3 DNA: TGTGCCAGCAGTCGACTGGATTTCTATGGCTACACCTTC. Translation: CASSRLDFYGYTF.